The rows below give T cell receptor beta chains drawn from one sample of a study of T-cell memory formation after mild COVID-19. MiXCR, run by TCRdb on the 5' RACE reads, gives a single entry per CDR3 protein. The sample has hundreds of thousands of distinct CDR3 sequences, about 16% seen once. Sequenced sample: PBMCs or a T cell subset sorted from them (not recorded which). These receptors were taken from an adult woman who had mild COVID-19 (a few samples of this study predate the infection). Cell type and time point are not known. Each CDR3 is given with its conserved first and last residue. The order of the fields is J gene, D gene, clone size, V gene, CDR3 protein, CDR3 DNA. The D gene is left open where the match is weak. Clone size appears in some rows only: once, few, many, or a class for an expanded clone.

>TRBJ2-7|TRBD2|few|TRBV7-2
CASSSLAGAVEQYF
TGTGCCAGCAGCTCACTAGCGGGAGCAGTCGAGCAGTACTTC
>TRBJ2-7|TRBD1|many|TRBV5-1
CASSPDSPGTGDEQYF
TGCGCCAGCAGCCCGGACAGTCCCGGGACAGGGGACGAGCAGTACTTC
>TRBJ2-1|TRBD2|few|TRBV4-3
CASSQDHSGTSGRAYEQFF
TGCGCCAGCAGCCAAGATCATTCAGGGACTAGCGGGAGGGCGTATGAGCAGTTCTTC
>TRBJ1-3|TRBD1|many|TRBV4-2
CASRETGSSGNTIYF
TGTGCCAGCCGAGAGACAGGGAGCTCTGGAAACACCATATATTTT
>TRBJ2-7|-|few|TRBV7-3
CASSLAADPAYEQYF
TGTGCCAGCAGCTTGGCCGCGGACCCGGCCTACGAGCAGTACTTC
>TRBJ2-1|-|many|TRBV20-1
CSARDLGVEQFF
TGCAGTGCTAGAGATCTGGGCGTTGAGCAGTTCTTC
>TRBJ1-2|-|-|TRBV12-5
CASGWEGNYGYTF
TGTGCTAGTGGCTGGGAAGGAAACTATGGCTACACCTTC
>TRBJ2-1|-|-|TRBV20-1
CSARDMGAYNEQFF
TGCAGTGCTAGAGATATGGGCGCGTACAATGAGCAGTTCTTC
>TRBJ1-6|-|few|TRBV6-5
CASRTGGGRDNSPLHF
TGTGCCAGCAGGACAGGAGGAGGGCGCGATAATTCACCCCTCCACTTT
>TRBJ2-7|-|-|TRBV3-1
CASSHNYRAHEQYF
TGTGCCAGCAGCCACAATTACAGGGCACACGAGCAGTACTTC
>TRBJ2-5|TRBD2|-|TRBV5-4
CASSLGPGTSGSRETQYF
TGTGCCAGCAGCTTGGGGCCCGGGACTAGCGGAAGTCGGGAGACCCAGTACTTC
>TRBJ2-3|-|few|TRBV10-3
CAISEGSGTDTQYF
TGTGCCATCAGTGAAGGGAGTGGCACAGATACGCAGTATTTT
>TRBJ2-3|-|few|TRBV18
CASSPILGVRADTQYF
TGTGCCAGCTCACCAATCCTCGGGGTTCGGGCAGATACGCAGTATTTT
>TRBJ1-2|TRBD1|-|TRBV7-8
CASSLAGGQYYGYTF
TGTGCCAGCAGCTTAGCAGGGGGACAGTACTATGGCTACACCTTC
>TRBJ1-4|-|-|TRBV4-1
CASSPGGQVYEKLFF
TGCGCCAGCAGCCCTGGCGGGCAGGTTTATGAAAAACTGTTTTTT
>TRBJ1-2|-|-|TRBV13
CASSTGQQPNYGYTF
TGTGCCAGCAGCACCGGACAGCAGCCTAACTATGGCTACACCTTC
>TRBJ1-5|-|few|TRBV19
CASSRQENQPQHF
TGTGCCAGTAGCCGACAGGAAAATCAGCCCCAGCATTTT
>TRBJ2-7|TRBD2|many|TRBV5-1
CASSLVGGGRYEQYF
TGCGCCAGCAGCTTGGTTGGCGGGGGGCGTTACGAGCAGTACTTC
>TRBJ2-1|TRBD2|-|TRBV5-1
CASSLTTSGRSGNEQFF
TGCGCCAGCAGCTTGACAACTAGCGGGAGGTCAGGCAATGAGCAGTTCTTC
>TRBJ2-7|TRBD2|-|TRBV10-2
CASSQGLAGRFPYEQYF
TGCGCCAGCAGTCAAGGACTAGCGGGACGGTTCCCCTACGAGCAGTACTTC
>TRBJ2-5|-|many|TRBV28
CASSSGSQETQYF
TGTGCCAGCAGTTCTGGGTCACAAGAGACCCAGTACTTC
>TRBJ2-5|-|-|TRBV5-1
CASSMNRVQETQYF
TGCGCCAGCAGCATGAACAGGGTCCAAGAGACCCAGTACTTC
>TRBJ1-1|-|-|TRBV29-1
CSVQLGQRNTEAFF
TGCAGCGTTCAACTCGGACAACGGAACACTGAAGCTTTCTTT
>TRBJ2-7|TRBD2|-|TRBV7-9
CASSLAGGLAGRSYEQYF
TGTGCCAGCAGCTTAGCGGGGGGTCTAGCGGGGAGGTCCTACGAGCAGTACTTC
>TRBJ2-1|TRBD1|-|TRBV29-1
CSVGQTYNEQFF
TGCAGCGTGGGACAGACCTACAATGAGCAGTTCTTC
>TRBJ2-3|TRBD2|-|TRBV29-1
CSVAGLSSGEYF
TGCAGCGTGGCGGGACTTAGTAGCGGGGAATATTTT